Each of the 18 T cell receptor beta chains below was sequenced from the same sample in a study of memory CD8 T cells in hepatitis C reinfection. TCRdb's table, derived via immunoSEQ multiplex PCR, lists solely in-frame clones and lacks some. The sample has approximately 46,000 clones, 89% seen once; the top ten hold more than 0.6%. Specified time point: late/post reinfection, 12 to 24 weeks after detection. The sorted cells went straight to TCR sequencing with no prior in vitro expansion. The sample comprised naive CD8+ T cells sorted from blood. These receptor sequences come from a young man with hepatitis C virus infection.

V and J are TRBV4-1 and TRBJ2-2; D might be TRBD1 (6 bases). The CDR3 has 14 amino acids. V lost 4 bases and J 7 bases, leaving 13 bases between the germline ends. Germline assignment: CDR1 MGHRA and CDR2 YSYEKL. Here the CDR3 DNA reads TGCGCCAGCAGCCCCCAGGCCAGGGGCGGGGAGCTGTTTTTT. As protein: CASSPQARGGELFF.

V usage is TRBV19 and J usage is TRBJ1-5; D is uncertain. The CDR3 is 13 amino acids. The V gene lost 2 bases and the J gene lost 1 base, with 3 bases spanning the gap. The germline V gene encodes CDR1 LNHDA and CDR2 SQIVND (reference sequence). For the CDR3, the DNA is TGTGCCAGTAGTATAAGCAGCAATCAGCCCCAGCATTTT. This encodes CASSISSNQPQHF.

The genes are TRBV27 and TRBJ2-5; TRBD2 matches 7 bases. The J call may be in error: the DNA end matches TRBJ2-7 better. Germline CDR1 and CDR2: MNHEY and SMNVEV (reference sequence). The CDR3 extends over 15 amino acids. This CDR3 is CASSLGAGVAYEQYF. DNA for the CDR3: TGTGCCAGCAGTTTAGGGGCGGGAGTAGCCTACGAGCAGTACTTC.

This chain uses TRBV5-1 with TRBJ1-1, with 8 bases matching TRBD1. Germline CDR1 is SGHRS and CDR2 is YFSETQ. CDR3 length: 14 residues. V shed 6 bases and J 6 bases; nucleotides not matched to a gene: 10. The CDR3 loop reads CASTWGQAGAEAFF. The CDR3 DNA reads TGCGCCAGCACCTGGGGACAGGCGGGAGCTGAAGCTTTCTTT. The complete variable domain, with remaining parts taken from reference TRBV5-1 and TRBJ1-1, reads KAGVTQTPRYLIKTRGQQVTLSCSPISGHRSVSWYQQTPGQGLQFLFEYFSETQRNKGNFPGRFSGRQFSNSRSEMNVSTLELGDSALYLCASTWGQAGAEAFFGQGTRLTVV.

The V gene is TRBV7-9, the J gene TRBJ2-5; 10 bases agree with TRBD2. The germline gives CDR1 SEHNR, CDR2 FQNEAQ (reference sequence). This CDR3 contains 15 residues. Unmatched junction bases numbered 6, after V lost 6 bases and J lost 2 bases. This chain's CDR3 is CASSHWTSGQETQYF. The CDR3 DNA is TGTGCCAGCAGTCATTGGACTAGCGGTCAAGAGACCCAGTACTTC.

The gene calls are TRBV7-9 and TRBJ2-2, with D tentatively TRBD2 (5 bases). Trimming shortened V by 3 bases and J by 6 bases, and 14 bases separated the two germline ends. CDR1 is SEHNR and CDR2 is FQNEAQ in the germline V gene (reference sequence). This CDR3 has 15 amino acids. In nucleotides, the CDR3 is TGTGCCAGCAGCTTCTGGGAGAGCCGGTCCGGGGAGCTGTTTTTT. Encoded protein: CASSFWESRSGELFF.

The chain links TRBV19 to TRBJ2-7; the match to TRBD1 covers 10 bases. Trimming took 4 bases from V and 6 from J; bases not matched to a gene: 3. CDR3 size: 13 residues. CDR1 LNHDA and CDR2 SQIVND come from the germline V gene (reference sequence). CDR3 DNA sequence: TGTGCCAGTAGTACCTGGACAGGGGGCGAGCAGTACTTC. Protein sequence: CASSTWTGGEQYF.

The V gene is TRBV7-9, the J gene TRBJ1-4; weak D call: TRBD1 (5 bases). CDR1 and CDR2 (germline): SEHNR, FQNEAQ (reference sequence). The length of the CDR3 is 15 residues. The ends were cut back, 1 base at V and 7 bases at J, with 13 bases in the middle. The DNA for the CDR3 is TGTGCCAGCAGCTTAGAACGGCGGGGCGGTGAAAAACTGTTTTTT. It yields the protein CASSLERRGGEKLFF.

CDR3 sequence: CASSLTDEQYF. DNA of the CDR3: TGTGCCAGCTCTCTCACGGACGAGCAGTACTTC. The chain recombines TRBV18 with TRBJ2-7, with D uncertain. Germline lookup yields CDR1 KGHSH and CDR2 LQKENI. The germline V and J ends were trimmed by 6 bases and 5 bases, with 8 bases remaining between them. The CDR3 has 11 residues.

This sequence joins TRBV7-9 and TRBJ2-7; the D gene is possibly TRBD2 (5 bases). Germline V lookup: CDR1 SEHNR, CDR2 FQNEAQ (reference sequence). The V gene lost 4 bases and the J gene lost 2 bases, with 9 bases spanning the gap. The CDR3 is 13 amino acids. CDR3 sequence: CASSSPGTYEQYF. The CDR3 nucleotides read TGTGCCAGCAGCTCCCCCGGGACCTACGAGCAGTACTTC.

The chain couples TRBV10-1 to TRBJ1-6; 12 nucleotides match TRBD1. Looked up from germline, CDR1 is WNHNN and CDR2 is SYGVQD (reference sequence). The CDR3 spans 15 residues. The CDR3 protein is CALSRDRGRNSPLHF. CDR3 sequence (DNA): TGCGCACTCAGCCGGGACAGGGGGCGGAATTCACCCCTCCACTTT.

The J gene is TRBJ1-2, the V gene TRBV10-3; D is ambiguous. Germline loops: CDR1 ENHRY, CDR2 SYGVKD. Trimming cost V 0 bases and J 1 base, with 6 bases left between them. The CDR3 spans 14 residues. The CDR3 here is CAISESAVNYGYTF. The CDR3 region has the DNA TGTGCCATCAGTGAGTCCGCGGTTAACTATGGCTACACCTTC.

This clone showed up just a few times. This chain joins TRBV4-3 and TRBJ1-1; no definite D call. Germline V lookup: CDR1 LGHNA, CDR2 YSLEER. The CDR3 contains 16 residues. V gave up 0 bases and J gave up 0 bases, with 11 bases separating them. CDR3: CASSQESFGLNTEAFF. CDR3 DNA: TGCGCCAGCAGCCAAGAAAGCTTTGGTTTGAACACTGAAGCTTTCTTT.

V is TRBV10-2 and J is TRBJ1-6, with D perhaps TRBD1 (5 bases). CDR3 length equals 13 residues. The germline V gene has CDR1 WSHSY and CDR2 SAAADI. V was clipped by 6 bases and J by 6 bases, with 9 bases between them. The CDR3 DNA sequence: TGCGCCAGCAGGACGACAGTTAATTCACCCCTCCACTTT. Its translation is CASRTTVNSPLHF.

This clone showed up just once. V is TRBV12-1 and J is TRBJ2-5; the D call TRBD2 from the table was never checked on the DNA. TRBV12-1 is a pseudogene locus. The CDR3 sequence is 15 residues long. CDR3 region: CASSLTSGSIETQYF. Here the CDR3 DNA reads TGTGCCAGCAGCTTGACTAGCGGGAGTATAGAGACCCAGTACTTC.

The V call is TRBV7-9, the J call TRBJ1-6, with D uncertain. From germline, CDR1 is SEHNR and CDR2 FQNEAQ (reference sequence). The CDR3 runs 14 residues. Deletions cut 1 base from V and 7 bases from J, with 8 bases between. CDR3 sequence reads: CASSLVAGNSPLHF. The CDR3 coding sequence is TGTGCCAGCAGCTTAGTCGCGGGCAATTCACCCCTCCACTTT.

The chain recombines TRBV5-1 with TRBJ2-2; tentatively, D is TRBD1 (6 bases). V gave up 3 bases and J gave up 0 bases, with 15 bases separating them. The CDR3 loop spans 17 amino acids. CDR1 and CDR2 from the germline V gene are SGHRS and YFSETQ. In DNA form, the CDR3 reads TGCGCCAGCAGCTCTCTAGCCGCAGGGGCGAACACCGGGGAGCTGTTTTTT. The encoded protein is CASSSLAAGANTGELFF.

The gene calls are TRBV5-1 and TRBJ1-1; D ambiguous. Between the trimmed V and J ends, which lost 6 bases and 4 bases, there was a span of 16 bases. This CDR3 contains 14 residues. CDR1 and CDR2 (germline): SGHRS, YFSETQ. The CDR3 DNA reads as TGCGCCAGCACGGAAGCAGCAGGAGGCACTGAAGCTTTCTTT. This sequence encodes CASTEAAGGTEAFF. The whole variable domain, filled in from reference TRBV5-1 and TRBJ1-1, reads KAGVTQTPRYLIKTRGQQVTLSCSPISGHRSVSWYQQTPGQGLQFLFEYFSETQRNKGNFPGRFSGRQFSNSRSEMNVSTLELGDSALYLCASTEAAGGTEAFFGQGTRLTVV.